This entry describes one TCR beta chain. Its antigen remains unidentified. These data come from a study of cytomegalovirus exposure and HLA in healthy donors. Study-wide results and limits: It is likely that the observed cluster of highly shared sequence variants was a sequencing artifact. Later analysis suggested links between common viral pathogens and several top significant clusters.

Trimming removed 5 bases from V and 8 bases from J, with 10 bases in between. The CDR3 is 12 residues long. Germline loops: CDR1 SNHLY, CDR2 FYNNEI. It was with 60 Vbeta and 13 Jbeta primers that the PCR ran. In the authors' workflow: Among the unique TCR beta chains that a later analysis counted, about 85 million in all, approximately 12 million were shared. TCRdb's table, derived via immunoSEQ multiplex PCR, lists solely in-frame clones and lacks some. V and J calls and clone size are as listed in that table; D and trimming were resolved from the DNA. There are 110,000 or so clones in the sample; roughly 80% occur only once, and 4.5% to 5% lies in the top ten.

This rearrangement joins TRBV2 to TRBJ1-5, with TRBD1 as a possible D gene (6 bases). The TCR sequence derives from a man aged 50 or older in good health and CMV-seropositive. The specimen was PBMCs. The CDR3 DNA reads as TGTGCCAGCAGTCCCCAGGGGAAGCCCCAGCATTTT. It codes for CASSPQGKPQHF.